Below, 12 T cell receptor beta chains from the same sample are listed, as sequenced in a study of blood T cell repertoires in COVID-19. TCRdb's table, derived via immunoSEQ multiplex PCR, lists solely in-frame clones and lacks some. The data contain approximately 300,000 clones, approximately 90% of them seen just once; the ten biggest clones take up over 3.5%. What was sequenced was peripheral blood. Every receptor here comes from a woman between 35 and 50 years old with acute or convalescent COVID-19.

The chain uses TRBV19 and TRBJ1-1, with 8 positions matching TRBD1. Trimming at V came to 3 bases and at J to 1 base, leaving 7 bases not matched to a gene. The CDR3 is 16 amino acids. The germline V gene has CDR1 LNHDA and CDR2 SQIVND (reference sequence). DNA of the CDR3: TGTGCCAGTAGTATGGGTCGGGACAGGCGGAACACTGAAGCTTTCTTT. This translates into CASSMGRDRRNTEAFF.

CDR3 coding DNA: TGTGCCAGCAGCCCTCCTGGGGGGGCTAGTGCTAATGAAAAACTGTTTTTT. Protein: CASSPPGGASANEKLFF. V gene TRBV3-1 (or the pseudogene TRBV3-2) combines with J gene TRBJ1-4; tentative D call: TRBD1 (6 bases). This CDR3 has 17 amino acids. V shed 4 bases and J shed 3 bases, with 18 bases lying between them. From germline, CDR1 is LGHDT and CDR2 YNNKEL (reference sequence).

This chain uses TRBV4-1 with TRBJ2-2; the match to TRBD1 covers 9 bases. J was trimmed by 0 bases and V by 8 bases; bases with no gene match: 4. The CDR3 is 15 residues long. Germline V lookup: CDR1 MGHRA, CDR2 YSYEKL. Written as DNA, the CDR3 is TGCGCCAGCGCCTACAGGGGGCCGAACACCGGGGAGCTGTTTTTT. Amino acids: CASAYRGPNTGELFF.

The rearrangement links TRBV10-1 to TRBJ2-1, with TRBD2 identical over 12 bases. V lost 3 bases to trimming and J lost 8 bases; unmatched junction nucleotides: 5. In germline, CDR1 is WNHNN, CDR2 SYGVQD (reference sequence). This CDR3 comprises 15 residues. CDR3 nucleotide sequence: TGCGCCAGCAGTGACCGGACTAGCGGGGCGGATGAGCAGTTCTTC. Translated, it gives CASSDRTSGADEQFF.

This chain uses TRBV6-5 with TRBJ2-7, with 7 bases fitting TRBD2. V lost 11 bases to trimming and J lost 2 bases; unmatched junction nucleotides: 9. Germline V gives CDR1 MNHEY, CDR2 SVGAGI. The CDR3 contains 13 residues. The CDR3 loop reads CAVPGLTAYEQYV. The DNA of the CDR3 is TGTGCCGTCCCGGGACTAACCGCCTACGAGCAGTACGTC.

The chain combines TRBV3-1 (or the pseudogene TRBV3-2) with TRBJ2-3; possibly TRBD2 for D (5 bases). The CDR3 is 14 amino acids. In germline, CDR1 is LGHDT, CDR2 YNNKEL (reference sequence). Trimming cost V 5 bases and J 4 bases, with 13 bases left between them. CDR3 nucleotide sequence: TGTGCCAGCAGCGATCAGAGGGAAGCAGATACGCAGTATTTT. Translated: CASSDQREADTQYF.

J is TRBJ2-7 and V is TRBV27; possibly TRBD1 for D (6 bases). The germline CDR1 and CDR2 sequences are MNHEY and SMNVEV (reference sequence). This CDR3 has 13 residues. V gave up 4 bases and J gave up 5 bases, with 12 bases separating them. For the CDR3, the DNA is TGTGCCAGCAGTTCAAATTCAGGGGACGAGCAGTACGTC. Protein sequence: CASSSNSGDEQYV.

V usage is TRBV28 and J usage is TRBJ2-2; D unclear. The CDR3 sequence is 16 residues long. Germline lookup yields CDR1 MDHEN and CDR2 SYDVKM. Trimming stripped 3 bases from V and 1 base from J, with 12 bases between. CDR3 nucleotides: TGTGCCAGCAGTTTCACCAAGCACAGGAACACCGGGGAGCTGTTTTTT. Translated, it gives CASSFTKHRNTGELFF. The full variable domain, with the rest looked up from reference TRBV28 and TRBJ2-2, is DVKVTQSSRYLVKRTGEKVFLECVQDMDHENMFWYRQDPGLGLRLIYFSYDVKMKEKGDIPEGYSVSREKKERFSLILESASTNQTSMYLCASSFTKHRNTGELFFGEGSRLTVL.

The chain employs TRBV18 and TRBJ1-3, with D possibly being TRBD1 (6 bases). Germline V gene data show CDR1 as KGHSH and CDR2 as LQKENI. The CDR3 extends over 15 amino acids. Trimming removed 3 bases at V and 3 bases at J, with 12 bases between. The CDR3 is CASSPAAGVGNTIYF. The CDR3 DNA reads TGTGCCAGCTCACCTGCGGCAGGGGTTGGAAACACCATATATTTT.

V is TRBV11-1 and J is TRBJ1-1; D ambiguous. This CDR3 has 15 residues. V was clipped by 4 bases and J by 1 base, with 13 bases between them. Germline CDR1 is SGHAT and CDR2 is FQDESV (reference sequence). The CDR3 spells CASSSLGRANTEAFF. As DNA, the CDR3 is TGTGCCAGCAGCTCCCTAGGGAGGGCGAACACTGAAGCTTTCTTT.

V usage is TRBV19 and J usage is TRBJ1-1, with D unresolved. Germline loops: CDR1 LNHDA, CDR2 SQIVND (reference sequence). The CDR3 has 15 residues. V lost 6 bases and J lost 3, with 17 bases in between. The CDR3 sequence: CASSLSWGVDTEAFF. CDR3 in DNA: TGTGCCAGTAGCCTATCATGGGGAGTGGACACTGAAGCTTTCTTT.

The V gene is TRBV14, the J gene TRBJ1-1; tentatively, D is TRBD1 (6 bases). Germline CDR1 SGHDN, CDR2 FVKESK. The CDR3 is 16 residues long. V was clipped by 1 base and J by 4 bases, with 16 bases between them. The CDR3 DNA follows: TGTGCCAGCAGCCAAGTGGCAGGGGTAGTGGGCACTGAAGCTTTCTTT. Its translation: CASSQVAGVVGTEAFF.